A single sample gave rise to the 32 T cell receptor beta chains below, sequenced in a study of cytomegalovirus exposure and HLA in healthy donors. Clones were sequenced by immunoSEQ multiplex PCR, and TCRdb holds only the in-frame ones, with some missing. This table has 120,000 to 150,000 clones, roughly 87% appearing once. The specimen sequenced was PBMCs. The source of these receptors is a man aged 18 to 35 in good health and CMV-seropositive.

The chain is built from TRBV27 and TRBJ2-7, with TRBD2 identical over 8 bases. This CDR3 contains 14 residues. CDR1 and CDR2 from the germline V gene are MNHEY and SMNVEV (reference sequence). J gave up 4 bases and V 6 bases, and 8 bases lay outside the gene matches. The CDR3 DNA sequence: TGTGCCAGCAGGGCGGGGGGCCCGCGTTACGAGCAGTACTTC. It specifies CASRAGGPRYEQYF.

This chain uses TRBV12-5 with TRBJ2-1; D is uncertain. The CDR3 loop spans 19 amino acids. From germline, CDR1 is LGHNT and CDR2 FRNRAP. V was pared by 2 bases and J by 2 bases, with 22 bases between. The CDR3 here is CASGLLRGINLEPYNEQFF. Written as DNA, the CDR3 is TGTGCTAGTGGTTTGCTGCGCGGAATTAACTTAGAACCCTACAATGAGCAGTTCTTC.

The chain employs TRBV15 and TRBJ2-5, with D possibly matching TRBD1 (5 bases). The CDR3 length is 15 residues. CDR1 LNHNV and CDR2 YYDKDF come from the germline V gene (reference sequence). Trimming took off 4 bases at V and 4 bases at J, with 16 bases between the two ends. CDR3 sequence (DNA): TGTGCCACCAGCACTCGCTCAGGGTCCCCAGAGACCCAGTACTTC. Its translation: CATSTRSGSPETQYF.

CDR3 bases: TGTGCCAGCAGTCCGACGGGGAGGGATGAGCAGTTCTTC. Its translation is CASSPTGRDEQFF. V and J are TRBV28 and TRBJ2-1, with TRBD2 identical over 7 bases. Germline loops: CDR1 MDHEN, CDR2 SYDVKM. J was trimmed by 8 bases and V by 5 bases; bases with no gene match: 6. The CDR3 runs 13 residues.

This chain joins TRBV28 and TRBJ1-1; TRBD1 is a possible D gene (5 bases). This CDR3 has 16 amino acids. The ends were cut back, 3 bases at V and 5 bases at J, with 19 bases in the middle. Germline V gene lookup returns CDR1 MDHEN and CDR2 SYDVKM. CDR3 DNA: TGTGCCAGCAGTTTTTCCCTCGGGGGGAGGAGGACTGAAGCTTTCTTT. It is translated as CASSFSLGGRRTEAFF.

This clone was found many times. The chain couples TRBV5-1 to TRBJ1-2; 11 positions agree with TRBD1. The CDR3 spans 17 residues. From germline, CDR1 is SGHRS and CDR2 YFSETQ. The V and J ends lost 2 bases and 3 bases, in that order; junction bases with no gene match: 9. The CDR3 sequence: CASSFPGTGGRHYGYTF. CDR3 nucleotide sequence: TGCGCCAGCAGCTTTCCCGGGACAGGGGGTCGACACTATGGCTACACCTTC.

The CDR3 reads CASSPRRDLAYNEQFF. CDR3 nucleotides: TGTGCCAGCAGCCCGCGCCGGGATCTAGCTTACAATGAGCAGTTCTTC. V usage is TRBV9 and J usage is TRBJ2-1, with TRBD2 as a possible D gene (5 bases). The length of the CDR3 is 16 residues. V was trimmed by 4 bases and J by 4 bases, leaving 18 bases between them. Per the germline V gene, CDR1 is SGDLS and CDR2 is YYNGEE.

The gene calls are TRBV6-5 and TRBJ2-1, with 16 bases aligning to TRBD2. Germline V gene lookup returns CDR1 MNHEY and CDR2 SVGAGI. J gave up 9 bases and V 5 bases, and 4 bases lay outside the gene matches. The CDR3 covers 15 residues. CDR3 region: CASSGTSGGVIEQFF. Here the CDR3 DNA reads TGTGCCAGCAGTGGGACTAGCGGGGGGGTAATTGAGCAGTTCTTC.

V gene TRBV18 combines with J gene TRBJ1-5, with 12 bases fitting TRBD1. This CDR3 region has 14 residues. Trimming took 8 bases from V and 4 from J; bases not matched to a gene: 3. Per germline, CDR1 KGHSH and CDR2 LQKENI. CDR3 bases: TGTGCCAGCGGGGACAGGGGGCCAAATCAGCCCCAGCATTTT. Its translation: CASGDRGPNQPQHF.

Regarding this clone: Other nucleotide sequences in the sample specify the same CDR3. The rearrangement joins TRBV27 to TRBJ2-3, with 9 bases fitting TRBD2. Germline assignment: CDR1 MNHEY and CDR2 SMNVEV (reference sequence). There are 15 residues in the CDR3. The V and J ends lost 9 bases and 2 bases, in that order; junction bases with no gene match: 9. The CDR3: CASRGAGGPTDTQYF. The CDR3 DNA is TGTGCCAGTCGTGGAGCGGGGGGCCCCACAGATACGCAGTATTTT.

CDR3 in DNA: TGTGCCAGCGGACCTGGACTAGCCTCCATCGAGCAGTTCTTC. This gives the protein CASGPGLASIEQFF. The chain has TRBV6-5 and TRBJ2-1; 8 bases are a match to TRBD2. Germline CDR1 reads MNHEY; CDR2 reads SVGAGI. The CDR3 contains 14 residues. The junction had 13 bases not matched to a gene; V was cut back by 8 bases and J by 10 bases.

The chain links TRBV10-3 to TRBJ1-1; 7 nucleotides align to TRBD1. V was clipped by 5 bases and J by 4 bases; unmatched bases: 7. The CDR3 contains 14 residues. Germline V gene sequence: CDR1 ENHRY, CDR2 SYGVKD. In nucleotides, the CDR3 is TGTGCCATCAGTCCTTCGACAGGGACCACTGAAGCTTTCTTT. The encoded protein is CAISPSTGTTEAFF.

The CDR3 coding sequence is TGCGCCAGCAGCCCCACCCCAGGGGGCCCTTCTGTTGAAGCTTTCTTT. This gives the protein CASSPTPGGPSVEAFF. V and J are TRBV4-1 and TRBJ1-1, with 8 nucleotides matching TRBD1. Germline V lookup: CDR1 MGHRA, CDR2 YSYEKL. The CDR3 has 16 amino acids. Germline trimming cut 4 bases from V and 7 bases from J; bases unmatched to any gene: 14.

V and J are TRBV9 and TRBJ1-2; 9 bases align to TRBD1. The CDR3 consists of 18 residues. Germline CDR1 is SGDLS and CDR2 is YYNGEE. With 3 bases clipped from V and 4 bases from J, the junction kept 16 bases outside the gene matches. The CDR3 bases are TGTGCCAGCAGCGAGGGGGTTGGGGACAGGGCTATTTTCTATGGCTACACCTTC. It specifies CASSEGVGDRAIFYGYTF.

The chain links TRBV7-9 to TRBJ2-7; 10 positions agree with TRBD1. Germline V gives CDR1 SEHNR, CDR2 FQNEAQ (reference sequence). The CDR3 consists of 16 residues. The junction had 9 bases not matched to a gene; V was cut back by 4 bases and J by 3 bases. CDR3 protein: CASSSPGTGAGYEQYF. DNA of the CDR3: TGTGCCAGCAGCTCTCCTGGGACAGGGGCAGGCTACGAGCAGTACTTC.

The chain couples TRBV7-3 to TRBJ2-3; no clear D. CDR1 and CDR2 from the germline V gene are SGHTA and FQGTGA. With 5 bases removed from V and 3 bases from J, the gap between germline ends came to 12 bases. The CDR3 sequence is 14 residues long. The CDR3, as DNA: TGTGCCAGCAGCCCCTCTGAGGTGACAGATACGCAGTATTTT. Its translation: CASSPSEVTDTQYF.

The chain has TRBV6-4 and TRBJ1-3; weak D call: TRBD1 (5 bases). Germline CDR1 and CDR2: MRHNA and SNTAGT. V was pared by 8 bases and J by 0 bases, with 29 bases between. The CDR3 has 20 amino acids. The CDR3 DNA follows: TGTGCCAGCCTAATCGTCGCCTCCGGCGACAGACCTTTCTCTGGAAACACCATATATTTT. Protein product: CASLIVASGDRPFSGNTIYF.

The V gene is TRBV6-1, the J gene TRBJ1-5; D not resolved. The germline V gene encodes CDR1 MNHNS and CDR2 SASEGT. This CDR3 is built from 13 residues. Trimming left V 6 bases short and J 3 bases short, with 9 bases between. In DNA form, the CDR3 reads TGTGCCAGCAGGTATGAACTCAATCAGCCCCAGCATTTT. It codes for CASRYELNQPQHF.

J is TRBJ2-7 and V is TRBV19; 8 nucleotides align to TRBD2. V lost 5 bases to trimming and J lost 6 bases; unmatched junction nucleotides: 12. The CDR3 runs 15 residues. Germline CDR1 LNHDA, CDR2 SQIVND (reference sequence). CDR3 sequence reads: CASSVSPGLVTEQYF. The CDR3 DNA follows: TGTGCCAGTAGTGTCTCGCCGGGACTAGTTACCGAGCAGTACTTC.

V gene TRBV2 combines with J gene TRBJ2-7; 10 bases are a match to TRBD2. The ends lost 7 bases at V and 12 bases at J; junction bases unmatched: 9. CDR1 is SNHLY and CDR2 is FYNNEI in the germline V gene. This CDR3 has 12 residues. The CDR3 loop is CASTGLAARLYF. The CDR3 DNA reads as TGTGCCAGCACCGGACTAGCGGCGAGGTTGTACTTC.

V is TRBV6-1 and J is TRBJ2-3; 8 bases fit TRBD1. This CDR3 has 14 residues. Germline CDR1 reads MNHNS; CDR2 reads SASEGT. V was clipped by 3 bases and J by 3 bases; unmatched bases: 2. The CDR3 region is CASSDRGQTDTQYF. In nucleotides, the CDR3 is TGTGCCAGCAGTGACAGGGGGCAGACAGATACGCAGTATTTT.

The rearrangement joins TRBV5-4 to TRBJ1-1, with D perhaps TRBD1 (6 bases). The CDR3 sequence is 14 residues long. Germline lookup yields CDR1 SGHNT and CDR2 YYREEE (reference sequence). V lost 4 bases and J lost 2, with 12 bases in between. In DNA, the CDR3 is TGTGCCAGCAGCCTACGGACAGTTAACACTGAAGCTTTCTTT. Amino acids: CASSLRTVNTEAFF.

The rearrangement links TRBV19 to TRBJ1-1; D remains unclear. V dropped 7 bases and J dropped 8 bases, with 20 bases sitting between them. The CDR3 runs 14 residues. Germline CDR1 reads LNHDA; CDR2 reads SQIVND (reference sequence). The CDR3 DNA reads as TGTGCCAGTACTTATAGCCCAGAGATCCCCGAAGCTTTCTTT. It yields the protein CASTYSPEIPEAFF.

The chain combines TRBV6-1 with TRBJ1-2, with D tentatively TRBD1 (6 bases). This CDR3 has 14 amino acids. V shed 10 bases and J shed 4 bases, with 19 bases lying between them. CDR1 and CDR2 from the germline V gene are MNHNS and SASEGT. CDR3: CAILYRETGYGYTF. The DNA for the CDR3 is TGTGCCATTCTATACAGGGAAACCGGCTATGGCTACACCTTC.

This sequence joins TRBV18 and TRBJ1-1; 7 bases map to TRBD1. CDR3 length: 16 residues. Germline-derived CDR1 and CDR2 are KGHSH and LQKENI. J lost 0 bases, V lost 0 bases, and 4 bases had no gene match. CDR3 in DNA: TGTGCCAGCTCACCACCTTCGACAGGGATGAACACTGAAGCTTTCTTT. Translated: CASSPPSTGMNTEAFF.

The CDR3 DNA reads TGTGCCAGTAGTACCCCTACCCCCTATGGCTACACCTTC. It specifies CASSTPTPYGYTF. The V gene is TRBV19, the J gene TRBJ1-2; D is unresolved. Germline-derived CDR1 and CDR2 are LNHDA and SQIVND (reference sequence). The CDR3 loop spans 13 amino acids. The V end was cut by 4 bases, the J end by 4 bases, with 10 bases between.

The V gene is TRBV30, the J gene TRBJ2-2, with TRBD2 identical over 8 bases. This CDR3 is 12 amino acids long. Per the germline V gene, CDR1 is GTSNPN and CDR2 is SVGIG (reference sequence). The junction had 3 bases not matched to a gene; V was cut back by 5 bases and J by 7 bases. The chain's CDR3 is CAWREGVGELFF. CDR3 bases: TGTGCCTGGCGGGAGGGCGTCGGGGAGCTGTTTTTT.

CDR3 sequence: CASSLTAAGEQYF. CDR3 nucleotides: TGTGCCAGCAGCTTAACTGCGGCAGGGGAGCAGTACTTC. The chain joins TRBV7-8 to TRBJ2-7, with a possible D match to TRBD1 (5 bases). Germline V lookup: CDR1 SGHVS, CDR2 FQNEAQ. The CDR3 runs to 13 residues. Between the trimmed V and J ends, which lost 2 bases and 7 bases, there was a span of 12 bases.

The chain carries TRBV19 and TRBJ1-5, with D possibly TRBD1 on 6 matching bases. Germline V gene sequence: CDR1 LNHDA, CDR2 SQIVND (reference sequence). V was pared by 2 bases and J by 2 bases, with 10 bases between. CDR3 length equals 15 residues. Here the CDR3 reads CASSITGSGNQPQHF. In nucleotides, the CDR3 is TGTGCCAGTAGTATAACAGGGTCGGGCAATCAGCCCCAGCATTTT.

The chain couples TRBV4-1 to TRBJ2-3; D remains ambiguous. V was cut by 2 bases and J by 0 bases, with 18 bases left in between. The CDR3 totals 18 residues. Germline CDR1 MGHRA, CDR2 YSYEKL. CDR3 sequence reads: CASSQPPLVRESTDTQYF. The CDR3 DNA reads TGCGCCAGCAGCCAACCCCCCTTAGTCCGAGAAAGCACAGATACGCAGTATTTT.

The genes are TRBV7-2 and TRBJ1-1; D is perhaps TRBD1 (6 bases). Germline CDR1 is SGHTA and CDR2 is FQGNSA. The ends were cut back, 5 bases at V and 0 bases at J, with 10 bases in the middle. The length of the CDR3 is 14 residues. CDR3 sequence: CASSLGQLNTEAFF. CDR3 coding DNA: TGTGCCAGCAGCCTAGGACAGTTGAACACTGAAGCTTTCTTT.

This chain links TRBV6-1 with TRBJ2-1, with D tentatively TRBD2 (7 bases). V dropped 4 bases and J dropped 1 base, with 14 bases sitting between them. Germline CDR1 is MNHNS and CDR2 is SASEGT. This CDR3 has 16 amino acids. The CDR3 bases are TGTGCCAGCAGTGTCCCCGCGGGGGCGTCCTACAATGAGCAGTTCTTC. Translating gives CASSVPAGASYNEQFF.